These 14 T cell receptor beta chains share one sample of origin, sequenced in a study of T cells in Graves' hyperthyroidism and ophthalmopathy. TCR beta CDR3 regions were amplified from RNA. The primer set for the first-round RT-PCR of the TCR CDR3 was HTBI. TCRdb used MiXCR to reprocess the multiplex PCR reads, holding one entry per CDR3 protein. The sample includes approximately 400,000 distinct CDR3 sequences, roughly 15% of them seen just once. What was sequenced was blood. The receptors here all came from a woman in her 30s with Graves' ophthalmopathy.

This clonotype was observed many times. This CDR3 reads CASSPLDGHTEAFF. DNA of the CDR3: TGTGCCAGCTCACCACTTGACGGACACACTGAAGCTTTCTTT. The chain employs TRBV18 and TRBJ1-1; D call uncertain. The CDR3 covers 14 residues. CDR1 is KGHSH and CDR2 is LQKENI in the germline V gene. V lost 1 base and J 3 bases, leaving 9 bases between the germline ends.

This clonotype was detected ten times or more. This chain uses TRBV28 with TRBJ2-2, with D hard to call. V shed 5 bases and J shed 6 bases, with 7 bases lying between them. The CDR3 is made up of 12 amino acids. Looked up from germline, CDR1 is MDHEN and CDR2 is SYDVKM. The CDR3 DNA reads TGTGCCAGCAGTCCCCCCCCCGGGGAGCTGTTTTTT. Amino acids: CASSPPPGELFF.

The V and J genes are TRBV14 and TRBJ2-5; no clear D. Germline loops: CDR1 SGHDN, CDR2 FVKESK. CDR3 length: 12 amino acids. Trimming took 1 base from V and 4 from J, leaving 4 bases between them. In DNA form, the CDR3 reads TGTGCCAGCAGCCAAGCGGGAGAGACCCAGTACTTC. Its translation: CASSQAGETQYF. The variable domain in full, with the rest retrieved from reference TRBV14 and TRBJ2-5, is EAGVTQFPSHSVIEKGQTVTLRCDPISGHDNLYWYRRVMGKEIKFLLHFVKESKQDESGMPNNRFLAERTGGTYSTLKVQPAELEDSGVYFCASSQAGETQYFGPGTRLLVL.

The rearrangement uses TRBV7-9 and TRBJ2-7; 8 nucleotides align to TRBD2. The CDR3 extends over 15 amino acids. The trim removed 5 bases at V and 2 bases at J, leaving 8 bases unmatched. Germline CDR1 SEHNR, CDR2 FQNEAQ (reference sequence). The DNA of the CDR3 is TGTGCCAGCAGCCTCGTCGGGAGGGAACCCTACGAGCAGTACTTC. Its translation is CASSLVGREPYEQYF.

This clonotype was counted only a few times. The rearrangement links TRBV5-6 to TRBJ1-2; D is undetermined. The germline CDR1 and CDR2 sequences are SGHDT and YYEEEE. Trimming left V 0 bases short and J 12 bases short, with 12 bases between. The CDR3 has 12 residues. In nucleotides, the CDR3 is TGTGCCAGCAGCTTGGTCGACCTTTACGACACCTTC. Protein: CASSLVDLYDTF.

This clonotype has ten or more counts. In DNA, the CDR3 is TGCAGTGCCAGCAACGGGGGGGGAAGCACAGATACGCAGTATTTT. Its translation is CSASNGGGSTDTQYF. The chain links TRBV20-1 to TRBJ2-3; 8 nucleotides align to TRBD2. The germline gives CDR1 DFQATT, CDR2 SNEGSKA (reference sequence). Trimming at V came to 6 bases and at J to 0 bases, leaving 8 bases not matched to a gene. This CDR3 spans 15 amino acids.

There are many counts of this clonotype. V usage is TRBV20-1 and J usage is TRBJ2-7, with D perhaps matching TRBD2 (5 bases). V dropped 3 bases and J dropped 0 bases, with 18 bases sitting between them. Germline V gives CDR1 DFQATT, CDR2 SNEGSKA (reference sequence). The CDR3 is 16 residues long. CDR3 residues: CSASQTRGSLSYEQYF. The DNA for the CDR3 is TGCAGTGCTAGTCAAACTCGGGGTAGCCTCTCCTACGAGCAGTACTTC.

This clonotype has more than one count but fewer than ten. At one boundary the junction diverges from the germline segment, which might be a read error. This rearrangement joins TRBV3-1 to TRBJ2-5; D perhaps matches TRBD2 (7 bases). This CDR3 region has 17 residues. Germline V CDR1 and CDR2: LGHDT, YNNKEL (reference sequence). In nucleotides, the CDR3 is TGTGCCAGCAGCCAAGTTTTGTCGGCAGGGGAGGGAGAGGCCCAGTACTTC. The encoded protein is CASSQVLSAGEGEAQYF.

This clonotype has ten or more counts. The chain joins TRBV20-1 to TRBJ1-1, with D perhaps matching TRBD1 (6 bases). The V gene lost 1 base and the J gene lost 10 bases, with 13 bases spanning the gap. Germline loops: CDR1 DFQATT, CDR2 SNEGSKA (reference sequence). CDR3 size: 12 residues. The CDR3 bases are TGCAGTGCTAGAGGGGGGGCTAGGGTAGCTTTCTTT. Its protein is CSARGGARVAFF.

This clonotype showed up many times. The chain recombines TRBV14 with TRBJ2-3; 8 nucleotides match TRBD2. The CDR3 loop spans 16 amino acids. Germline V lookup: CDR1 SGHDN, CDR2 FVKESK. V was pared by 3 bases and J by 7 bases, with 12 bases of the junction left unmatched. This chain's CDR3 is CASSQPGGAVFNTQYF. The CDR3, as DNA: TGTGCCAGCAGCCAGCCCGGGGGGGCCGTTTTCAATACGCAGTATTTT. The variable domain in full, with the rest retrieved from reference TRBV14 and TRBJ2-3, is EAGVTQFPSHSVIEKGQTVTLRCDPISGHDNLYWYRRVMGKEIKFLLHFVKESKQDESGMPNNRFLAERTGGTYSTLKVQPAELEDSGVYFCASSQPGGAVFNTQYFGPGTRLTVL.

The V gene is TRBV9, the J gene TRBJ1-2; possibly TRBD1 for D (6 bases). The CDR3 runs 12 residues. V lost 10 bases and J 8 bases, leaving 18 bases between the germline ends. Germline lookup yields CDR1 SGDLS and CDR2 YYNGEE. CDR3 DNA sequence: TGTGCCTCAGGGGACCCAGTGGGGGGCTACACCTTC. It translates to CASGDPVGGYTF.

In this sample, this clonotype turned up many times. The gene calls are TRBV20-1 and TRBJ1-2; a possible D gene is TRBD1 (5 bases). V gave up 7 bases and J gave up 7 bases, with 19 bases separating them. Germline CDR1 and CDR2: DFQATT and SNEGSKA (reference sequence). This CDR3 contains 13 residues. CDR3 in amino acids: CSVPWGSHGGYTF. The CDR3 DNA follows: TGCAGTGTGCCTTGGGGGAGCCATGGTGGCTACACCTTC.

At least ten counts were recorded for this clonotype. The CDR3 region has the DNA TGTGCCAGCAGCCAACGGGATTCGTTGGGCTACACCTTC. This encodes CASSQRDSLGYTF. The V gene is TRBV3-1, the J gene TRBJ1-2; no definite D call. The length of the CDR3 is 13 residues. V lost 2 bases to trimming and J lost 8 bases, with 12 bases between them. Germline loops: CDR1 LGHDT, CDR2 YNNKEL (reference sequence).

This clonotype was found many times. The CDR3 region has the DNA TGTGCCAGCAGTGACGGGACTAGCAGGTTTGATGAGCAGTTCTTC. Its protein is CASSDGTSRFDEQFF. The genes are TRBV2 and TRBJ2-1, with 9 bases identical to TRBD2. V lost 3 bases and J lost 8; bases outside the gene matches: 8. The CDR3 covers 15 residues. The V gene's germline CDR1 is SNHLY and CDR2 FYNNEI.